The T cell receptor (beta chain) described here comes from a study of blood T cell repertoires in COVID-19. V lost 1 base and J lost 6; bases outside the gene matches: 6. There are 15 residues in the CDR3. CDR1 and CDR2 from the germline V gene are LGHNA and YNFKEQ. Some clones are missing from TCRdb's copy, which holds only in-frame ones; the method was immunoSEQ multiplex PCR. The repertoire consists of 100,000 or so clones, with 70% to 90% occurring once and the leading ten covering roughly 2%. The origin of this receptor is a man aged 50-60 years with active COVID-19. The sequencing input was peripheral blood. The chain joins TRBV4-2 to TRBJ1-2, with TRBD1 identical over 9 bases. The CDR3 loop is CASSQGRTGADGYTF. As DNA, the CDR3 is TGTGCCAGCAGCCAAGGACGGACAGGGGCGGATGGCTACACCTTC.